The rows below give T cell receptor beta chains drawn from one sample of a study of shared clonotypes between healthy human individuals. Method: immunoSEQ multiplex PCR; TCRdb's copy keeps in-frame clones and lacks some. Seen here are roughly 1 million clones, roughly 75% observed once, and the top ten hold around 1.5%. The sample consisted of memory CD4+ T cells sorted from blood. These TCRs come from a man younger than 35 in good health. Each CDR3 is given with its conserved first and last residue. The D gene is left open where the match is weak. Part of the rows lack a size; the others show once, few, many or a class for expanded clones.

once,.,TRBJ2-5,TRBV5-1,CASSLKMGETQYF,TGCGCCAGCAGCTTGAAGATGGGGGAGACCCAGTACTTC
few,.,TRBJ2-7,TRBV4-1,CASSHLGDPTYEQYF,TGCGCCAGCAGCCATTTAGGGGACCCGACCTACGAGCAGTACTTC
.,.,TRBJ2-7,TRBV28,CASDRDTSYEQYF,TGTGCCAGCGACCGGGACACCTCCTACGAGCAGTACTTC
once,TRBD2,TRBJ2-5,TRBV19,CASSIRLAGAETQYF,TGTGCCAGTAGTATCCGACTAGCGGGAGCGGAGACCCAGTACTTC
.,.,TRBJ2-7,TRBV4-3,CASSQLCGYEQYF,TGCGCCAGCAGCCAACTATGTGGATACGAGCAGTACTTC
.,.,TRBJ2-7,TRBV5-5,CASSSRFLSYEQYF,TGTGCCAGCAGCAGCCGATTTCTCTCCTACGAGCAGTACTTC
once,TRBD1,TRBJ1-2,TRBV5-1,CASSLTGEGYGYTF,TGCGCCAGCAGCTTGACAGGGGAGGGATATGGCTACACCTTC
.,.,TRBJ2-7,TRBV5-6,CASSGDYEQYF,TGTGCCAGCAGCGGGGACTACGAGCAGTACTTC
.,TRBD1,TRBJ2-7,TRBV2,CASSEGQGAVYEQYF,TGTGCCAGCAGTGAGGGGCAGGGGGCGGTCTACGAGCAGTACTTC
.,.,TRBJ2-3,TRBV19,CASAGGFADTQYF,TGTGCCAGTGCTGGAGGGTTCGCAGATACGCAGTATTTT
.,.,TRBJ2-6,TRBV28,CASSTPGAGANVLTF,TGTGCCAGCAGCACCCCAGGGGCTGGGGCCAACGTCCTGACTTTC
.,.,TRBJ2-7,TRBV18,CASSLGLWEEQYF,TGTGCCAGCTCCCTGGGACTTTGGGAGGAGCAGTACTTC
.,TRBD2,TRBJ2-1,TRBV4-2,CASTRSNLGLAGETNEQFF,TGTGCCAGCACCCGCTCCAATCTCGGACTAGCGGGAGAGACCAATGAGCAGTTCTTC
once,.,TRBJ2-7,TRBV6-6,CASSYGVSYEQYF,TGTGCCAGCAGCTACGGGGTCTCCTACGAGCAGTACTTC
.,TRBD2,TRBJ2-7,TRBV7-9,CASSLRGGAASSEQYF,TGTGCCAGCAGCCTCCGGGGGGGGGCAGCCTCCTCCGAGCAGTACTTC
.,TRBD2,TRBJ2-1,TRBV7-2,CASSSLAGVHNEQFF,TGTGCCAGCAGCTCCCTAGCGGGGGTCCACAATGAGCAGTTCTTC
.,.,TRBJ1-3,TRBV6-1,CASRVNGNTIYF,TGTGCCAGCAGGGTCAATGGAAACACCATATATTTT
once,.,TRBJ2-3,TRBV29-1,CSVEGGDTQYF,TGCAGCGTTGAAGGTGGAGATACGCAGTATTTT
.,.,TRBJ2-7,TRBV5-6,CASSLPPNYEQYF,TGTGCCAGCAGCTTACCCCCTAACTACGAGCAGTACTTC
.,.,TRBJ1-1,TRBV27,CASSTPGHGNEAFF,TGTGCCAGCAGTACTCCGGGACACGGGAATGAAGCTTTCTTT
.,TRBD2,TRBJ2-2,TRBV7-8,CASSFPGISGSGELFF,TGTGCCAGCAGCTTTCCCGGGATTAGCGGGTCCGGGGAGCTGTTTTTT
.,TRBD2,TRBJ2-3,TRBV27,CASSLYRGGTDTQYF,TGTGCCAGCAGTTTATATAGGGGAGGGACAGATACGCAGTATTTT
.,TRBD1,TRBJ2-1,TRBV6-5,CASSSQGAGAREQFF,TGTGCCAGCAGTTCACAGGGGGCAGGCGCACGAGAGCAGTTCTTC
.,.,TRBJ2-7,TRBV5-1,CASSLGQVSYEQYF,TGCGCCAGCAGCTTGGGGCAGGTCTCCTACGAGCAGTACTTC
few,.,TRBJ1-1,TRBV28,CASNSQGGVNTEAFF,TGTGCCAGCAATTCTCAGGGTGGGGTGAACACTGAAGCTTTCTTT
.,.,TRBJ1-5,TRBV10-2,CASSESPLGAQHF,TGCGCCAGCAGTGAGTCGCCGCTGGGGGCCCAGCATTTT
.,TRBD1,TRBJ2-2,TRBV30,CAWSVRTGDLGGTGELFF,TGTGCCTGGAGTGTGCGGACAGGGGACCTCGGGGGCACCGGGGAGCTGTTTTTT
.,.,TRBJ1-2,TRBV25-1,CASSPHVGGYTF,TGTGCCAGCAGTCCACATGTGGGAGGCTACACCTTC
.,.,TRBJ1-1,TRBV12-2,CASRHPPAGTGRTEAFF,TGTGCAAGTCGTCACCCCCCGGCAGGGACAGGGCGCACTGAAGCTTTCTTT
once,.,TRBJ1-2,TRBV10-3,CATYGTSEGYGYTF,TGTGCCACCTATGGGACATCCGAGGGCTATGGCTACACCTTC
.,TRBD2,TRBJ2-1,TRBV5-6,CASSLLAGGGNEQFF,TGTGCCAGCAGCTTGCTAGCGGGAGGGGGCAATGAGCAGTTCTTC